The 6 T cell receptor beta chains listed next were all sequenced from one sample in a study of T cells expressing NK-cell markers. After re-calling the 5' RACE reads, TCRdb lists one entry per CDR3 protein, DNA absent. The record lists some 450,000 distinct CDR3 sequences, of which the ten most abundant hold 7.3%. Sample: blood T cells: a sorted CD56 or NKG2C T cell subset, CD4+ or CD8+ T cells, or bulk PBMC T cells (not recorded which). These receptors were obtained from a woman between 18 and 75 years old in good health.

V and J are TRBV20-1 and TRBJ1-4; the TRBD1 assignment by TCRdb is unverifiable without DNA. The CDR3 consists of 17 residues. CDR1 and CDR2 (germline): DFQATT, SNEGSKA (reference sequence). The CDR3 sequence is CSAGSGTAKPKGEKLFF.

The CDR3 reads CASSSHRRDRGPYNEQFF. The V and J genes are TRBV12-3 or TRBV12-4 and TRBJ2-1; without DNA, the TCRdb call of TRBD1 cannot be checked. The CDR3 extends over 18 amino acids.

The chain uses TRBV12-3 or TRBV12-4 and TRBJ1-2. The CDR3 sequence is 13 residues long. Here the CDR3 reads CASSLTPSYGYTF.

This chain connects TRBV29-1 to TRBJ2-1; TCRdb gives TRBD2 as the D gene, but with no DNA this cannot be confirmed. Germline V CDR1 and CDR2: SQVTM, ANQGSEA. The CDR3 extends over 12 amino acids. CDR3 residues: CSVARGANEQFF.

The V gene is TRBV6-5, the J gene TRBJ2-5; with no DNA, the TCRdb D assignment of TRBD2 cannot be verified. Germline loops: CDR1 MNHEY, CDR2 SVGAGI. CDR3 length: 16 residues. CDR3: CASSYRFGGAQETQYF.

The V and J genes are TRBV5-1 and TRBJ2-1. Germline V gene sequence: CDR1 SGHRS, CDR2 YFSETQ. This CDR3 has 14 residues. CDR3 region: CASSLGPSYNEQFF.